This T cell receptor beta chain was captured in a study of CD8+ T cells in alopecia areata. Overall study results and limits: On tofacitinib, scalp and blood still held many of the expanded lesional clones.

RNA extraction was followed by reverse transcription into cDNA, which acted as the sequencing template. Data came from immunoSEQ multiplex PCR; TCRdb stores just in-frame clones and leaves some out. This sample has over 200,000 clones, with around three fifths found just once. A note on this clone: The target antigen is unknown.

Treatment: oral pan-JAK inhibitor, 5-10 mg twice daily. The TCR was taken from a human donor with alopecia areata. This specimen was CD4+ T cells sorted from blood, taken at week 4, from a patient treated with tofacitinib.

CDR3 DNA: TGTGCCAGTAGTTCCCTACCCCTCCGGGACCTTTCACCCCTCCACTTT. It is translated as CASSSLPLRDLSPLHF. The rearrangement links TRBV19 to TRBJ1-6; perhaps TRBD1 as D (5 bases). Between the trimmed V and J ends, which lost 5 bases and 9 bases, there was a span of 20 bases. Germline loops: CDR1 LNHDA, CDR2 SQIVND (reference sequence). This CDR3 is built from 16 residues.